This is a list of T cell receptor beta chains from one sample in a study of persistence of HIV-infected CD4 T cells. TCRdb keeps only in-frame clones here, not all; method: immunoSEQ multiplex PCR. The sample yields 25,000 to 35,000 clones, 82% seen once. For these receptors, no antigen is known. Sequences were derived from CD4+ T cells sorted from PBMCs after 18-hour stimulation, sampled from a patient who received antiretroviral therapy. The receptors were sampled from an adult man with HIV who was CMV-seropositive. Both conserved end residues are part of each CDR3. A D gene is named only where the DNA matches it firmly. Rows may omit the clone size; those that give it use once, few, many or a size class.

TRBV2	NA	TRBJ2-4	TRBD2	CASSVGRGAAKNIQYF	TGTGCCAGCAGTGTCGGGAGGGGGGCGGCCAAAAACATTCAGTACTTC
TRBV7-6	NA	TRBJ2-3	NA	CASSFDLRDTQYF	TGTGCCAGCAGCTTCGACTTGCGGGATACGCAGTATTTT
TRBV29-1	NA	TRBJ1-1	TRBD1	CSVHRGNTEAFF	TGCAGCGTCCACAGGGGGAACACTGAAGCTTTCTTT
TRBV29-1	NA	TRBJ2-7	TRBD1	CSARRDRGYEQYF	TGCAGCGCACGCCGAGACAGGGGTTACGAGCAGTACTTC
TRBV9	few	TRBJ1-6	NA	CASSDRVGSPLHF	TGTGCCAGCAGCGACAGGGTTGGGTCACCCCTCCACTTT
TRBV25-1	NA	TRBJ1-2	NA	CASSGGFYGYTF	TGTGCCAGCAGTGGGGGGTTCTATGGCTACACCTTC
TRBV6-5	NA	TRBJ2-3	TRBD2	CASSLSGGTDTQYF	TGTGCCAGCAGTTTAAGCGGGGGCACAGATACGCAGTATTTT
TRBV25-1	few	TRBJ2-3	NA	CASVPSIGTDTQYF	TGTGCCAGCGTCCCTAGTATAGGCACAGATACGCAGTATTTT
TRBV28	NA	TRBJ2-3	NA	CASGFTDTQYF	TGTGCCAGCGGATTTACAGATACGCAGTATTTT
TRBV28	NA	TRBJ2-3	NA	CASSSAAPPRPDTQYF	TGTGCCAGCAGTTCCGCGGCCCCTCCCAGACCAGATACGCAGTATTTT
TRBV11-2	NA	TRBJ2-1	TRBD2	CASSFSLAGRNEQFF	TGTGCCAGCAGCTTTTCACTAGCGGGGCGCAATGAGCAGTTCTTC
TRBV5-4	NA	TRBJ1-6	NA	CASTPGPNNSPLHF	TGTGCCAGCACACCGGGGCCTAATAATTCACCCCTCCACTTT
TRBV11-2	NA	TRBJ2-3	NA	CASSQGQDPSTDTQYF	TGTGCCAGCAGTCAGGGGCAGGACCCTAGCACAGATACGCAGTATTTT
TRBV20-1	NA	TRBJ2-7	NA	CSAGLAVEQYF	TGCAGTGCGGGGTTAGCAGTCGAGCAGTACTTC
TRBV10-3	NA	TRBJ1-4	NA	CAISATGGTNEKLFF	TGTGCCATCAGTGCCACAGGAGGGACTAATGAAAAACTGTTTTTT
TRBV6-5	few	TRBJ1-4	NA	CASSNKGQKLFF	TGTGCCAGCAGTAACAAGGGACAAAAACTGTTTTTT
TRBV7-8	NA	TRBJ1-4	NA	CASSPNRGYEKLFF	TGTGCCAGCAGCCCTAACAGAGGCTATGAAAAACTGTTTTTT
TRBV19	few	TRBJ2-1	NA	CASSSSFGNEQFF	TGTGCCAGTAGTAGCAGTTTCGGCAATGAGCAGTTCTTC
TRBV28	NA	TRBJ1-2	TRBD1	CASSLPGTGSGGYTF	TGTGCCAGCAGTTTACCCGGGACAGGGTCGGGTGGCTACACCTTC
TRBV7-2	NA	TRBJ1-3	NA	CASRHPEVSGNTIYF	TGTGCCAGCAGACATCCGGAAGTCTCTGGAAACACCATATATTTT
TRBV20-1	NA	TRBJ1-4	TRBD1	CSASQGQMNEKLFF	TGCAGTGCTAGTCAGGGACAGATGAATGAAAAACTGTTTTTT
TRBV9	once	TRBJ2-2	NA	CASSVSGDTGELFF	TGTGCCAGCAGCGTTTCAGGGGACACCGGGGAGCTGTTTTTT
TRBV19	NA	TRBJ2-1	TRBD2	CASSPGLAVYNEQFF	TGTGCCAGTAGTCCCGGACTAGCGGTCTACAATGAGCAGTTCTTC
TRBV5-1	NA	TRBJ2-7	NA	CASSLLTGVSYEQYF	TGCGCCAGCAGCCTTCTGACTGGGGTCTCCTACGAGCAGTACTTC
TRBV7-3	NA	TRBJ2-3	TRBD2	CASSLGLAGWQDTQYF	TGTGCCAGCAGCCTAGGACTAGCGGGGTGGCAAGATACGCAGTATTTT
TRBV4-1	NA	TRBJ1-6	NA	CASSQGARGPNSPLHF	TGCGCCAGCAGCCAAGGGGCCAGGGGTCCCAATTCACCCCTCCACTTT
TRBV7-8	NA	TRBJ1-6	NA	CASSLRLPGDNSPLHF	TGTGCCAGCAGCTTAAGGCTGCCAGGGGATAATTCACCCCTCCACTTT
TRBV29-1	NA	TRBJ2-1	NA	CSVELQGSYNEQFF	TGCAGCGTTGAACTGCAGGGGTCCTACAATGAGCAGTTCTTC
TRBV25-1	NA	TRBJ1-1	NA	CASSASGGGLAFF	TGTGCCAGCAGTGCTTCCGGGGGGGGGCTGGCTTTCTTT
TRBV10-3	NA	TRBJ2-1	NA	CAISAQGNNEQFF	TGTGCCATCAGTGCGCAGGGAAACAATGAGCAGTTCTTC